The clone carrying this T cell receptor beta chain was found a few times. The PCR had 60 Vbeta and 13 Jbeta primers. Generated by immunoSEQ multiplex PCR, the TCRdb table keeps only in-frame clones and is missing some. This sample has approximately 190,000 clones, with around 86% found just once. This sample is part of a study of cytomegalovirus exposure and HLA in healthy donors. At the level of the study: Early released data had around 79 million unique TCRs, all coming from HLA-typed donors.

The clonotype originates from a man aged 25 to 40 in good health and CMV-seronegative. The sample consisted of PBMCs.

The CDR3 region has the DNA TGTGCCAGCAGCCTTACAGGGGGCACTGAAGCTTTCTTT. Residues: CASSLTGGTEAFF. J is TRBJ1-1 and V is TRBV27; 8 bases are shared with TRBD1. This CDR3 has 13 residues. Germline assignment: CDR1 MNHEY and CDR2 SMNVEV (reference sequence). V lost 6 bases, J lost 4 bases, and 4 bases stayed unmatched.